A selection of T cell receptor beta chains follows, all from one sample in a study of human T cells and chemical hapten exposure. TCRdb re-called the RACE reads with MiXCR, one entry per CDR3 protein. The repertoire has about 190,000 distinct CDR3 sequences, about 25% of them found once; the top ten carry about 2.5%. The sequencing here drew on whole blood, taken in connection with sensitization to the hapten diphenylcyclopropenone (DPC). These receptors were taken from a middle-aged woman with alopecia areata. Some clones in this sample may be carry-over from other donors' samples. CDR3s include the opening cysteine and the closing phenylalanine or tryptophan. Fields, in order: V gene, J gene, D gene, clone size, CDR3 DNA, CDR3 protein. D genes are given only for firm matches. Size tells how often a clone was seen (once, few, many) or the class of an expanded clone, and some rows leave it out.

>TRBV5-1|TRBJ2-1|-|-
TGCGCCAGCAGCTTGGTCCCAGGGACTTACAATGAGCAGTTCTTC
CASSLVPGTYNEQFF
>TRBV4-1|TRBJ2-7|-|once
TGCGCCAGCAGCCAAGATTTGGGTACCGAGCAGTACTTC
CASSQDLGTEQYF
>TRBV7-2|TRBJ2-4|TRBD2|-
TGTGCCAGCAGCTTCCTAGCGGGAGACTTAAACATTCAGTACTTC
CASSFLAGDLNIQYF
>TRBV27|TRBJ2-6|-|many
TGCGCCAGCAGCCTGGGACATTCCGGGGCCAACGTCCTGACTTTC
CASSLGHSGANVLTF
>TRBV7-2|TRBJ2-5|-|few
TGTGCCAGCAGCTTAAATGCCGGGGACCAAGAGACCCAGTACTTC
CASSLNAGDQETQYF
>TRBV28|TRBJ2-7|-|-
TGTGCCAGCAGTTTAAGGTTCGGCGAGCAGTACTTC
CASSLRFGEQYF
>TRBV10-3|TRBJ2-1|TRBD2|few
TGTGCCATCAGTGGGGAACTAGCGGGAGCGGGCAATGAGCAGTTCTTC
CAISGELAGAGNEQFF
>TRBV24-1|TRBJ1-4|TRBD1|once
TGTGCCACCAGTGATGGCGGACAGGGGAATCATGAAAAACTGTTTTTT
CATSDGGQGNHEKLFF
>TRBV5-1|TRBJ1-4|-|-
TGCGCCAGCAGCTTGGGAAGGGGCAATGAAAAACTGTTTTTT
CASSLGRGNEKLFF
>TRBV29-1|TRBJ2-3|-|few
TGCAGCGTCCCGGCGGCCGGTGGTAGGACAGATACGCAGTATTTT
CSVPAAGGRTDTQYF
>TRBV28|TRBJ2-7|-|few
TGTGCCAGCAGGTCACTCTACGAGCAGTACTTC
CASRSLYEQYF
>TRBV20-1|TRBJ2-3|-|many
TGCAGTGCTAGGGTCGGTTCTAGCACAGATACGCAGTATTTT
CSARVGSSTDTQYF
>TRBV6-5|TRBJ1-6|TRBD1|-
TGTGCCAGCAGTTACTCCGGGACAGTGAATTCACCCCTCCACTTT
CASSYSGTVNSPLHF
>TRBV7-9|TRBJ2-7|-|many
TGTGCCAGCAGCTCCGGGGGCTCCGAGCAGTACTTC
CASSSGGSEQYF
>TRBV5-1|TRBJ2-7|TRBD1|few
TGCGCCAGCAGCTCGAGAACCGTCCCGGGACAGTACTACTTC
CASSSRTVPGQYYF
>TRBV6-1|TRBJ1-5|TRBD1|-
TGTGCCAGCAGGACCGGGACAGGGGGCACTGGCCAGCCCCAGCATTTT
CASRTGTGGTGQPQHF
>TRBV10-3|TRBJ2-1|TRBD2|-
TGTGCCATCAGTGAGTCTAGCGGGACGATGATGGTGCAGTTCTTC
CAISESSGTMMVQFF
>TRBV6-2/TRBV6-3|TRBJ1-1|-|-
TGTGCCAGCAGTTACTCGGCTGAAGCTTTCTTT
CASSYSAEAFF
>TRBV5-1|TRBJ1-1|-|few
TGCGCCAGCAGCTCCCTAGGGCAGAGGCACACTGAAGCTTTCTTT
CASSSLGQRHTEAFF
>TRBV20-1|TRBJ2-7|-|-
TGCAGTGCCACGCTCGGCCATTCCGGGTCCTACGAGCAGTACTTC
CSATLGHSGSYEQYF
>TRBV12-3/TRBV12-4|TRBJ2-7|-|-
TGTGCCAGCAGTTGGGGTCAAATGGGGGGTTACGAGCAGTACTTC
CASSWGQMGGYEQYF
>TRBV27|TRBJ2-7|TRBD2|few
TGTGCCAGCAGTCTCGGGACTAGCGGGAGGAAGGAGTACTTC
CASSLGTSGRKEYF
>TRBV29-1|TRBJ2-5|-|few
TGCAGCGTTCGCCAGGCCCAAGAGACCCAGTACTTC
CSVRQAQETQYF
>TRBV18|TRBJ2-7|-|-
TGTGCCAGCTCACCACCGTCCCAGAGCTCCTACGAGCAGTACTTC
CASSPPSQSSYEQYF
>TRBV4-3|TRBJ1-2|-|few
TGCGCCAGCAGCCAAGAGCCCGCCGACAGTCTCGATGGCTACACCTTC
CASSQEPADSLDGYTF
>TRBV9|TRBJ2-1|-|-
TGTGCCAGCAGCGCCTTCCTACTAGGGAGGAATGAGCAGTTCTTC
CASSAFLLGRNEQFF
>TRBV20-1|TRBJ2-5|TRBD2|few
TGCAGTGCCCCAGCCGGGAGGACGGAGACCCAGTACTTC
CSAPAGRTETQYF
>TRBV7-2|TRBJ2-3|-|few
TGTGCCAGCAGCCCAATGGCGGATACGCAGTATTTT
CASSPMADTQYF
>TRBV4-2|TRBJ2-7|TRBD2|-
TGTGCCAGCAGCCAAACAACTAGCGCAAGCTCCTACGAGCAGTACTTC
CASSQTTSASSYEQYF
>TRBV25-1|TRBJ2-7|-|many
TGTGCCAGGTGCCGCAGGGGCCACGGCTACGAGCAGTACTTC
CARCRRGHGYEQYF
>TRBV28|TRBJ2-7|-|-
TGTGCCAGCTCCGACATGGTCAGTTTCGGGCGGACGAGCTCCTACGAGCAGTACTTC
CASSDMVSFGRTSSYEQYF